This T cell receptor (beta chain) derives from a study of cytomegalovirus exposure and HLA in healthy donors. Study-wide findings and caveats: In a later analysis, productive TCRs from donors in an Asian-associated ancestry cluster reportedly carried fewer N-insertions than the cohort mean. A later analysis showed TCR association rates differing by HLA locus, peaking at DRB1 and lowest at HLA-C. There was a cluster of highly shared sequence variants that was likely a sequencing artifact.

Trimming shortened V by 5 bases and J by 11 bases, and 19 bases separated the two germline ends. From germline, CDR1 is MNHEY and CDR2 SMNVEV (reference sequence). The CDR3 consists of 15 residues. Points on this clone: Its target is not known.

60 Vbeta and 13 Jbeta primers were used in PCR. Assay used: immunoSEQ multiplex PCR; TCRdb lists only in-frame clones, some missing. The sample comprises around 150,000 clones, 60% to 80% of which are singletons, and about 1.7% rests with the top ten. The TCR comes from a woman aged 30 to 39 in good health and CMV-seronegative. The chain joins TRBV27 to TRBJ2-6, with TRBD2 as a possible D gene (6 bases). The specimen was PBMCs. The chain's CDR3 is CASSNSRGTAYVLTF. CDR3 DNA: TGTGCCAGCAGTAACTCGCGAGGGACTGCCTACGTCCTGACTTTC.